Presented here are 5 T cell receptor beta chains from one specimen sequenced in a study of beta chain features in type 1 diabetes. Expressed TCRB transcripts were sequenced after all isolated RNA was converted to cDNA. TCRdb's copy holds only in-frame clones and misses some; the assay was immunoSEQ multiplex PCR. Here the sample spans about 230,000 clones, around 9.6% being singletons. The sequenced sample consisted of naive CD4+ T cells from blood. The receptors were gathered from a young woman in good health.

This clone was picked up a small number of times. V and J are TRBV6-5 and TRBJ1-1, with D possibly matching TRBD1 (6 bases). V lost 9 bases to trimming and J lost 0 bases, with 14 bases between them. The CDR3 has 14 residues. Germline V gene data show CDR1 as MNHEY and CDR2 as SVGAGI. The CDR3 DNA reads as TGTGCCAGTATAAGACAGGCGATGAACACTGAAGCTTTCTTT. Translation: CASIRQAMNTEAFF.

This clone was counted many times. The chain joins TRBV29-1 to TRBJ2-1, with 9 bases that match TRBD1. The trim removed 7 bases at V and 7 bases at J, leaving 8 bases unmatched. The CDR3 is made up of 13 amino acids. The V gene's germline CDR1 is SQVTM and CDR2 ANQGSEA. The CDR3 DNA follows: TGCAGCGCTGGACAGGGGTTAGGGAATGAGCAGTTCTTC. Its translation: CSAGQGLGNEQFF.

This clone has only a few counts. The V gene is TRBV6-5, the J gene TRBJ2-7, with a tentative D call TRBD2 (6 bases). The CDR3 contains 14 residues. The V gene's germline CDR1 is MNHEY and CDR2 SVGAGI. V lost 8 bases and J lost 3, with 17 bases in between. CDR3 residues: CASLNPGASYEQYF. The CDR3 DNA follows: TGTGCCAGCCTCAACCCGGGAGCCAGCTACGAGCAGTACTTC.

The CDR3 region has the DNA TGCAGCGTCGCCCCAGGGATAAATGAGCAGTTCTTC. It is translated as CSVAPGINEQFF. The chain links TRBV29-1 to TRBJ2-1; a possible D gene is TRBD1 (5 bases). Trimming took 6 bases from V and 7 from J, leaving 13 bases between them. Germline values: CDR1 SQVTM, CDR2 ANQGSEA. The CDR3 contains 12 residues.

This clone turned up a few times. The V and J genes are TRBV7-5 and TRBJ1-1; the table's D gene call, TRBD1, was not cross checked with the DNA. TRBV7-5 is a listed pseudogene. This CDR3 is 11 amino acids long. Written as DNA, the CDR3 is TGTGTCAGGAACCACAGGGTTGAAGCTTTCTTT. Amino acids: CVRNHRVEAFF.